This entry lists 8 T cell receptor beta chains sequenced from one sample in a study of immune cell composition in non-small cell lung cancer. Normal lung was sampled as far from the tumour as possible, at least 3 cm. Assay used: immunoSEQ multiplex PCR; TCRdb lists only in-frame clones, some missing. Of under 3,500 clones listed, over 65% are singletons. Sequencing was done on a sample of non-adjacent lung tissue. The receptors derive from a human donor with non-small cell lung cancer.

The chain combines TRBV19 with TRBJ2-3, with D possibly matching TRBD1 (5 bases). Per germline, CDR1 LNHDA and CDR2 SQIVND (reference sequence). The CDR3 extends over 16 amino acids. With 7 bases removed from V and 1 base from J, the gap between germline ends came to 18 bases. The CDR3 protein is CASTPPPRVCTDTQYF. Here the CDR3 DNA reads TGTGCCAGTACCCCTCCCCCCAGGGTCTGCACAGATACGCAGTATTTT.

J is TRBJ1-4 and V is TRBV30; D unresolved. Per germline, CDR1 GTSNPN and CDR2 SVGIG (reference sequence). Trimming took off 0 bases at V and 6 bases at J, with 8 bases between the two ends. The CDR3 totals 13 residues. CDR3 sequence: CAWSVNTYEKLFF. For the CDR3, the DNA is TGTGCCTGGAGTGTAAACACCTATGAAAAACTGTTTTTT. The full variable domain, rest sourced from reference TRBV30 and TRBJ1-4, is SQTIHQWPATLVQPVGSPLSLECTVEGTSNPNLYWYRQAAGRGLQLLFYSVGIGQISSEVPQNLSASRPQDRQFILSSKKLLLSDSGFYLCAWSVNTYEKLFFGSGTQLSVL.

The rearrangement uses TRBV29-1 and TRBJ2-3; 12 positions match TRBD2. This CDR3 spans 14 amino acids. The J segment lost 1 base and the V segment lost 5 bases, leaving 1 base of the junction unmatched. Looked up from germline, CDR1 is SQVTM and CDR2 is ANQGSEA. CDR3 DNA sequence: TGCAGCGTTAGACTAGCGGGAGGCACAGATACGCAGTATTTT. Its translation: CSVRLAGGTDTQYF.

The genes are TRBV5-1 and TRBJ1-1; 8 bases align to TRBD1. The germline V gene has CDR1 SGHRS and CDR2 YFSETQ. The junction had 3 bases not matched to a gene; V was cut back by 4 bases and J by 1 base. The CDR3 is 14 residues long. The CDR3 here is CASSPRGRNTEAFF. DNA for the CDR3: TGCGCCAGCAGCCCCAGGGGGCGGAACACTGAAGCTTTCTTT.

This clone has more than one count but fewer than ten. This chain links TRBV11-2 with TRBJ1-2; perhaps TRBD1 as D (5 bases). Germline lookup yields CDR1 SGHAT and CDR2 FQNNGV. V was pared by 5 bases and J by 1 base, with 5 bases between. The length of the CDR3 is 12 residues. The CDR3: CASSQGNYGYTF. Here the CDR3 DNA reads TGTGCCAGCAGCCAGGGTAACTATGGCTACACCTTC.

The V and J genes are TRBV4-3 and TRBJ1-1; D gene ambiguous. The V end was cut by 0 bases, the J end by 0 bases, with 17 bases between. Germline V gives CDR1 LGHNA, CDR2 YSLEER. This CDR3 is 18 amino acids long. DNA for the CDR3: TGCGCCAGCAGCCAAGATATCGCCGCAGGCGCCTTGAACACTGAAGCTTTCTTT. Translated, it gives CASSQDIAAGALNTEAFF.

The V gene is TRBV5-1, the J gene TRBJ2-2, with 10 positions matching TRBD1. After removal of 4 bases from V and 3 bases from J, the junction contained 3 bases not matched to a gene. Germline V gene sequence: CDR1 SGHRS, CDR2 YFSETQ. The CDR3 sequence is 15 residues long. The CDR3 DNA follows: TGCGCCAGCAGCCTGGACAGGGGGGACACCGGGGAGCTGTTTTTT. It codes for CASSLDRGDTGELFF.

V and J are TRBV28 and TRBJ2-2; TRBD2 matches 8 bases. CDR1 MDHEN and CDR2 SYDVKM come from the germline V gene. The ends lost 3 bases at V and 5 bases at J; junction bases unmatched: 8. This CDR3 region has 16 residues. CDR3 DNA: TGTGCCAGCAGTTTGTGGGGCGGGAGGAGAACCGGGGAGCTGTTTTTT. It translates to CASSLWGGRRTGELFF.